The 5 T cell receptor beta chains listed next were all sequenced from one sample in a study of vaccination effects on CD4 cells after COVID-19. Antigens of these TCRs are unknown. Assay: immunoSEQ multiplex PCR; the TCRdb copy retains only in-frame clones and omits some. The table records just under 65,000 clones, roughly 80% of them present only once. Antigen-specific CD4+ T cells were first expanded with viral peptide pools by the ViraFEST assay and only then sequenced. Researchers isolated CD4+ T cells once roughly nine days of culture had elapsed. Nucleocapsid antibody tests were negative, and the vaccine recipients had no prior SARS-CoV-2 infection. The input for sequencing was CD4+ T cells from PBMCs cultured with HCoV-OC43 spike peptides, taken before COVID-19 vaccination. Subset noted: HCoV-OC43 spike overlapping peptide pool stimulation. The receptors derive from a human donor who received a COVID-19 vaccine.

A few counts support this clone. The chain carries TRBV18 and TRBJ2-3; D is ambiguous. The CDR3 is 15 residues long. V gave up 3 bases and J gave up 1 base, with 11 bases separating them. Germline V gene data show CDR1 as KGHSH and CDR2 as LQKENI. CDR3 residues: CASSPGPVGTDTQYF. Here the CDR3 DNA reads TGTGCCAGCTCACCCGGGCCTGTCGGCACAGATACGCAGTATTTT.

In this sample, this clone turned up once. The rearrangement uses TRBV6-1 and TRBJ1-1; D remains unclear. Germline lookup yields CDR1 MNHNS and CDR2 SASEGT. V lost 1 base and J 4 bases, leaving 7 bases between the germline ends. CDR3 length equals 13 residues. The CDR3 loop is CASSEVRVTEAFF. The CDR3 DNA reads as TGTGCCAGCAGTGAAGTTCGGGTCACTGAAGCTTTCTTT.

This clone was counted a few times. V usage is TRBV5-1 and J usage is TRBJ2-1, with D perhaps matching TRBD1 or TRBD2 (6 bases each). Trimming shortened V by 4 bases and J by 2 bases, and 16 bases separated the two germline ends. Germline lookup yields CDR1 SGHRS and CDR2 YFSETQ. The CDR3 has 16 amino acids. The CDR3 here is CASSLWGARTYNEQFF. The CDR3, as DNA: TGCGCCAGCAGCCTTTGGGGGGCTCGGACCTACAATGAGCAGTTCTTC.

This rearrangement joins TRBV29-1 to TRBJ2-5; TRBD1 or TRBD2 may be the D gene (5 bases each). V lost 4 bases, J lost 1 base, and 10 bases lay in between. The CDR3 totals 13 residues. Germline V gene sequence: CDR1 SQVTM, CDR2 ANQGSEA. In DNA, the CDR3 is TGCAGCGTTGTGGGACGGACCCAAGAGACCCAGTACTTC. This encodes CSVVGRTQETQYF.

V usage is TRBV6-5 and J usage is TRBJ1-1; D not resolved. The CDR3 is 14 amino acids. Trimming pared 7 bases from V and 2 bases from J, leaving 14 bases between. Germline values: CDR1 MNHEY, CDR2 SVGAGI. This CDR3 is CASILYGANTEAFF. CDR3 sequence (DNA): TGTGCCAGCATCCTCTACGGAGCAAACACTGAAGCTTTCTTT.